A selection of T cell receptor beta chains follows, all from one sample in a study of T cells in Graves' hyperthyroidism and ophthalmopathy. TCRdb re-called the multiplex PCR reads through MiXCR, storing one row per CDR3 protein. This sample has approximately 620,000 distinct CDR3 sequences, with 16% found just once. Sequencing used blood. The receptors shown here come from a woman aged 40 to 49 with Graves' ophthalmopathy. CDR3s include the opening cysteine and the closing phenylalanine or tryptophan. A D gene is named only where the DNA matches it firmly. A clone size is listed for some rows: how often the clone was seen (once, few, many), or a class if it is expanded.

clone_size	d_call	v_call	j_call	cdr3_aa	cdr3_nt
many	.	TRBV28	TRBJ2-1	CASSLFGAGNEQFF	TGTGCCAGCAGTTTATTTGGGGCCGGCAATGAGCAGTTCTTC
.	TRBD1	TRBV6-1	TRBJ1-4	CASRSTGTATNEKLFF	TGTGCCAGCAGGTCGACAGGGACTGCAACTAATGAAAAACTGTTTTTT
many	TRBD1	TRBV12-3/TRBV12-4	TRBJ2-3	CASSPGTGNTDTQYF	TGTGCCAGCAGTCCCGGGACAGGAAATACAGATACGCAGTATTTT
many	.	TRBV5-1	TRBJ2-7	CASSLGPEQYF	TGCGCCAGCAGCTTGGGTCCCGAGCAGTACTTC
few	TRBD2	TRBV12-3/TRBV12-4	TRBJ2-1	CASRGLAGESSHNEQFF	TGTGCCAGCAGAGGACTAGCGGGGGAGAGCTCCCACAATGAGCAGTTCTTC
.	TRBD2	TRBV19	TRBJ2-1	CASSMSLAGGPFYNEQFF	TGTGCCAGTAGTATGAGTTTAGCGGGGGGGCCCTTCTACAATGAGCAGTTCTTC
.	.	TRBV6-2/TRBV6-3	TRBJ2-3	CASRYRDSSTGTQYF	TGTGCCAGCAGGTACAGGGACTCTAGCACAGGTACGCAGTATTTT
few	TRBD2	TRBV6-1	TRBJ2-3	CASSDRLAGGDTQYF	TGTGCCAGCAGTGACAGACTAGCGGGAGGCGATACGCAGTATTTT
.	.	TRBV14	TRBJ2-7	CASSQVTGGLRGYEQYF	TGTGCCAGCAGCCAAGTGACAGGCGGACTAAGAGGCTACGAGCAGTACTTC
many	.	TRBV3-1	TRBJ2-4	CASSHSLNIQYF	TGTGCCAGCAGCCACAGTTTGAACATTCAGTACTTC